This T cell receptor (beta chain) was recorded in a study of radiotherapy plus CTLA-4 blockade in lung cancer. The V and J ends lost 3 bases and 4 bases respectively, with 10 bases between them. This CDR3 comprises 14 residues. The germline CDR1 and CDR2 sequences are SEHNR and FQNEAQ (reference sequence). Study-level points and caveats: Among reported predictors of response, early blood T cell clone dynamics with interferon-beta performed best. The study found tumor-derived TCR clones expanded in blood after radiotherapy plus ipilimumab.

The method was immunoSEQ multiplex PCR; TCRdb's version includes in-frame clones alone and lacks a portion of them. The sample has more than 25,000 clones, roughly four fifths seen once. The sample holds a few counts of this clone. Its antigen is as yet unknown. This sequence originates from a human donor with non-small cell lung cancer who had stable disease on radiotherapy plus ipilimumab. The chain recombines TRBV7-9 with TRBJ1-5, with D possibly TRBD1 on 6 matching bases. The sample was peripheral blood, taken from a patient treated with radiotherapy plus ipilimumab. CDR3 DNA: TGTGCCAGCAGCTTTGGACAGACTAATCAGCCCCAGCATTTT. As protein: CASSFGQTNQPQHF.